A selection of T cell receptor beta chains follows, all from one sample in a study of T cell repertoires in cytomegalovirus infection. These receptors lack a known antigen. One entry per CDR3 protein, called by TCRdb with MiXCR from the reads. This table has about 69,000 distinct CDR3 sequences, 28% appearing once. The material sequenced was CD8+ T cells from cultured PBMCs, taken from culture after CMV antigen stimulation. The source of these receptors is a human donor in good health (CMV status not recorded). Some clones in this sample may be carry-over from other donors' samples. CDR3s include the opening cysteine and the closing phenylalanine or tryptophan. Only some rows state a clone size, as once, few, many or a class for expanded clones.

CASSLHGSYNEQFF	few	TRBJ2-1	TRBV7-7
CSALADGDRREAFF	many	TRBJ1-1	TRBV20-1
CASSLTQGLREKLFF	.	TRBJ1-4	TRBV7-6
CASSQVPGGDGNEQFF	.	TRBJ2-1	TRBV4-3
CASSQDPRATLDEQYF	.	TRBJ2-7	TRBV4-3
CASSLWTSGSVGELFF	few	TRBJ2-2	TRBV27
CASSSWTDTQYF	few	TRBJ2-3	TRBV11-2
CASSIEQGPYEQYF	.	TRBJ2-7	TRBV19
CAISTTDRGNQPQHF	many	TRBJ1-5	TRBV10-3
CASSLIGGHNSPLHF	.	TRBJ1-6	TRBV7-3
CASSGEGGAAPRETQYF	few	TRBJ2-5	TRBV5-4
CAISESPGGLTGELFF	many	TRBJ2-2	TRBV10-3
CASSLVLGGLNQPQHF	many	TRBJ1-5	TRBV7-8
CASSQPMNTEAFF	.	TRBJ1-1	TRBV28
CASSQAGTGDELFF	.	TRBJ2-2	TRBV4-1
CASSISGNYGYTF	.	TRBJ1-2	TRBV19
CASSTPRQGVVEQFF	few	TRBJ2-1	TRBV19
CASSLSYNLGNQPQHF	few	TRBJ1-5	TRBV27
CASSQALAGGPTDTQYF	once	TRBJ2-3	TRBV4-3
CASSWGSQETQYF	.	TRBJ2-5	TRBV7-6
CASSQDPWGRNTEAFF	many	TRBJ1-1	TRBV14
CASSLVAGTALIHF	few	TRBJ1-6	TRBV11-2
CASSLMGARSPYGYTF	.	TRBJ1-2	TRBV12-3/TRBV12-4
CASSLGRRGWETQYF	.	TRBJ2-5	TRBV7-8
CSARDYTEAFF	.	TRBJ1-1	TRBV20-1
CASSARGGPPGNEQFF	many	TRBJ2-1	TRBV7-2
CASSLGQTVFSGYTF	.	TRBJ1-2	TRBV27
CASSRAGGTDTQYF	many	TRBJ2-3	TRBV7-7